This T cell receptor (beta chain) was captured in a study of T cell changes during pregnancy in multiple sclerosis. The protocol was immunoSEQ multiplex PCR, while the TCRdb copy is restricted to in-frame clones and leaves out a portion. This sample has about 49,000 clones; about 91% occur once, and the top ten carry 0.99%. V dropped 1 base and J dropped 1 base, with 9 bases sitting between them. The CDR3 length is 14 residues. The V gene's germline CDR1 is SGHKS and CDR2 YYEKEE (reference sequence). The V call is TRBV5-5, the J call TRBJ2-7; tentatively, D is TRBD1 (5 bases). This clonotype was sampled from a female donor with multiple sclerosis, enrolled in a pregnancy study. The sample was peripheral blood, taken after pregnancy. Here the CDR3 reads CASSLPGLSYEQYF. CDR3 coding DNA: TGTGCCAGCAGCTTGCCAGGGCTGTCCTACGAGCAGTACTTC.